The source of this TCR beta chain is a study of blood T cell repertoires in COVID-19. Background on the study: Sites in the United States, Italy and Spain provided acute and convalescent COVID-19 samples. The cDNA or gDNA used as material had been derived from T cells, B-cell-depleted T cells, or PBMCs.

Germline V lookup: CDR1 SGHTA, CDR2 FQGNSA. This CDR3 has 13 residues. The V gene lost 2 bases and the J gene lost 7 bases, with 9 bases spanning the gap. Original data processing: Researchers report that nucleated cell counts were estimated from reference gene primer amplification. Clones were read by immunoSEQ multiplex PCR, and TCRdb kept only the in-frame ones, dropping some. That table supplies the V and J calls and clone size; D and trimming were determined from the DNA. Seen here are about 240,000 clones, about nine tenths observed once, and the top ten hold 7.2%. The chain couples TRBV7-2 to TRBJ1-5; no clear D. Sequenced sample: peripheral blood. The source is a man aged 60 to 69 who had recovered from COVID-19. The DNA for the CDR3 is TGTGCCAGCAGCTTAACGACAAGGCAGCCCCAGCATTTT. Protein sequence: CASSLTTRQPQHF.